The 16 T cell receptor beta chains given below trace back to one sample, sequenced in a study of STAT5B mutations in CD4+ large granular lymphocyte leukemia (dated by TCRdb to the early 2020s). The library was generated by the immunoSEQ multiplex PCR assay. TCRdb took this table from immuneACCESS and kept in-frame rearrangements with V and J called. Such tables lack part of the clones; where checked against another copy, unresolved V genes explain under half of the gap, and the rest is unexplained. A total of some 34,000 clones appear in this sample, roughly 82% of them only once. The top ten clones comprise about 2% of the sample. The sequenced sample consisted of CD4+ T cells from blood buffy coats. The receptors were gathered from a human donor in good health.

This CDR3 is CATSRVGTRTEAFF. The CDR3 DNA is TGTGCCACCAGCAGAGTGGGTACCAGGACTGAAGCTTTCTTT. The chain carries TRBV15 and TRBJ1-1; D unresolved. Germline-derived CDR1 and CDR2 are LNHNV and YYDKDF (reference sequence). The V end was cut by 1 base, the J end by 5 bases, with 11 bases between. The CDR3 covers 14 residues.

The chain is built from TRBV9 and TRBJ2-2; TRBD2 matches 8 bases. CDR1 and CDR2 (germline): SGDLS, YYNGEE. V was pared by 2 bases and J by 0 bases, with 0 bases of the junction left unmatched. The CDR3 contains 15 residues. CDR3 loop: CASSVSGANTGELFF. CDR3 DNA: TGTGCCAGCAGCGTTAGCGGGGCGAACACCGGGGAGCTGTTTTTT.

The J gene is TRBJ2-3, the V gene TRBV7-2; TRBD2 matches at 12 bases. The CDR3 loop spans 16 amino acids. V gave up 4 bases and J gave up 4 bases; unmatched junction bases: 6. Germline loops: CDR1 SGHTA, CDR2 FQGNSA. The CDR3 DNA follows: TGTGCCAGCAGCTCTAGCGGGGGGGCAAGGGCAGATACGCAGTATTTT. Translated: CASSSSGGARADTQYF. Full variable domain (missing parts from reference TRBV7-2 and TRBJ2-3): GAGVSQSPSNKVTEKGKDVELRCDPISGHTALYWYRQSLGQGLEFLIYFQGNSAPDKSGLPSDRFSAERTGGSVSTLTIQRTQQEDSAVYLCASSSSGGARADTQYFGPGTRLTVL.

This clone was observed a single time. V and J are TRBV19 and TRBJ1-1; a possible D gene is TRBD1 (5 bases). Germline assignment: CDR1 LNHDA and CDR2 SQIVND (reference sequence). V was clipped by 7 bases and J by 5 bases, with 17 bases between them. The CDR3 consists of 14 residues. The CDR3 is CASISPGLGTEAFF. CDR3 coding DNA: TGTGCCAGTATCTCCCCAGGGTTGGGGACTGAAGCTTTCTTT.

The chain combines TRBV7-9 with TRBJ2-7, with 15 bases that match TRBD2. V trimming: 5 bases; J trimming: 4 bases; junction bases outside the gene matches: 12. The CDR3 is 18 residues long. Germline V gene sequence: CDR1 SEHNR, CDR2 FQNEAQ (reference sequence). CDR3 amino acids: CASSGTSGRSSRVYEQYF. In nucleotides, the CDR3 is TGTGCCAGCAGCGGGACTAGCGGGAGGTCGTCACGCGTTTACGAGCAGTACTTC.

CDR3 sequence reads: CARRDGLNTEAFF. The CDR3, as DNA: TGTGCCAGGAGAGACGGACTGAACACTGAAGCTTTCTTT. The rearrangement uses TRBV2 and TRBJ1-1; D gene ambiguous. The CDR3 is 13 residues long. V lost 9 bases and J 0 bases, leaving 11 bases between the germline ends. The germline V gene encodes CDR1 SNHLY and CDR2 FYNNEI.

The J gene is TRBJ1-5, the V gene TRBV19; no clear D gene. CDR1 LNHDA and CDR2 SQIVND come from the germline V gene (reference sequence). V shed 9 bases and J shed 3 bases, with 21 bases lying between them. The CDR3 totals 16 residues. CDR3 nucleotides: TGTGCCAGCCGGGTGGGCGGCATCATTGTCAATCAGCCCCAGCATTTT. This encodes CASRVGGIIVNQPQHF.

Concerning this clone itself: A read error may account for a junction end that differs from germline. V is TRBV18 and J is TRBJ1-1, with 8 bases identical to TRBD1. The CDR3 consists of 14 residues. Germline CDR1 is KGHSH and CDR2 is LQKENI. Here the CDR3 DNA reads TGTGCCAGCTCATTGGACAGGGAGAACACTGAAGTTTTCTTT. It codes for CASSLDRENTEVFF.

The chain recombines TRBV2 with TRBJ1-1; weak D call: TRBD1 (5 bases). The CDR3 spans 14 residues. V was pared by 3 bases and J by 7 bases, with 15 bases between. The germline V gene encodes CDR1 SNHLY and CDR2 FYNNEI. CDR3 sequence: CASSEQGAQGEAFF. Here the CDR3 DNA reads TGTGCCAGCAGTGAGCAAGGGGCTCAGGGTGAAGCTTTCTTT.

The chain joins TRBV11-2 to TRBJ2-7; possibly TRBD1 for D (5 bases). V dropped 4 bases and J dropped 0 bases, with 13 bases sitting between them. Per the germline V gene, CDR1 is SGHAT and CDR2 is FQNNGV. The CDR3 has 15 residues. The CDR3 loop reads CASSSSGPSSYEQYF. The CDR3 nucleotides are TGTGCCAGCAGCTCCTCAGGGCCGTCCTCCTACGAGCAGTACTTC.

In this sample, this clone turned up once. This chain connects TRBV2 to TRBJ2-2; D is undetermined. This CDR3 has 17 amino acids. Trimming stripped 6 bases from V and 5 bases from J, with 22 bases between. Germline CDR1 reads SNHLY; CDR2 reads FYNNEI. CDR3 nucleotide sequence: TGTGCCAGCAGCACATCCGGTGGGCCTTTAGGGACCGGGGAGCTGTTTTTT. It codes for CASSTSGGPLGTGELFF. Filled out from reference TRBV2 and TRBJ2-2, the complete variable domain reads EPEVTQTPSHQVTQMGQEVILRCVPISNHLYFYWYRQILGQKVEFLVSFYNNEISEKSEIFDDQFSVERPDGSNFTLKIRSTKLEDSAMYFCASSTSGGPLGTGELFFGEGSRLTVL.

V gene TRBV30 combines with J gene TRBJ2-1; perhaps TRBD2 as D (7 bases). Germline values: CDR1 GTSNPN, CDR2 SVGIG (reference sequence). The germline V and J ends were trimmed by 4 bases and 7 bases, with 20 bases remaining between them. This CDR3 is built from 15 residues. The CDR3 region is CAWKFGGGPSNEQFF. The CDR3 nucleotides read TGTGCCTGGAAGTTCGGCGGGGGCCCTTCGAATGAGCAGTTCTTC. Drawing the rest from reference TRBV30 and TRBJ2-1, the complete variable domain is SQTIHQWPATLVQPVGSPLSLECTVEGTSNPNLYWYRQAAGRGLQLLFYSVGIGQISSEVPQNLSASRPQDRQFILSSKKLLLSDSGFYLCAWKFGGGPSNEQFFGPGTRLTVL.

V is TRBV30 and J is TRBJ2-4; D may correspond to TRBD1 or TRBD2 (5 bases each). CDR1 GTSNPN and CDR2 SVGIG come from the germline V gene (reference sequence). The germline V and J ends were trimmed by 2 bases and 8 bases, with 16 bases remaining between them. This CDR3 spans 14 amino acids. The CDR3 loop is CAWSRTRGVYIQYF. The CDR3 DNA reads as TGTGCCTGGAGTCGTACTAGGGGTGTATACATTCAGTACTTC.

The chain carries TRBV5-1 and TRBJ2-1, with D possibly matching TRBD2 (6 bases). Germline V gene sequence: CDR1 SGHRS, CDR2 YFSETQ. There are 14 residues in the CDR3. V gave up 0 bases and J gave up 5 bases, with 9 bases separating them. CDR3 sequence reads: CASSLAPGDNEQFF. In nucleotides, the CDR3 is TGCGCCAGCAGCTTGGCCCCGGGGGACAATGAGCAGTTCTTC. Full variable domain (missing parts from reference TRBV5-1 and TRBJ2-1): KAGVTQTPRYLIKTRGQQVTLSCSPISGHRSVSWYQQTPGQGLQFLFEYFSETQRNKGNFPGRFSGRQFSNSRSEMNVSTLELGDSALYLCASSLAPGDNEQFFGPGTRLTVL.

This chain joins TRBV23-1 and TRBJ1-2; TRBD1 matches at 7 bases. TRBV23-1 is filed as an ORF, its function uncertain. CDR3 length: 16 amino acids. After removal of 6 bases from V and 8 bases from J, the junction contained 18 bases not matched to a gene. The CDR3 here is CASRGKTGDPPGGYTF. The CDR3 coding sequence is TGCGCCAGCAGGGGAAAAACAGGGGACCCCCCCGGGGGCTACACCTTC.

The J gene is TRBJ1-1, the V gene TRBV7-2; no clear D gene. This CDR3 spans 14 amino acids. Germline loops: CDR1 SGHTA, CDR2 FQGNSA. The ends were cut back, 5 bases at V and 5 bases at J, with 15 bases in the middle. The CDR3 spells CASSPSRARTEAFF. DNA for the CDR3: TGTGCCAGCAGCCCTTCTCGGGCGCGAACTGAAGCTTTCTTT.